This entry describes one T cell receptor beta chain. MiXCR, run by TCRdb on the 5' RACE reads, gives a single entry per CDR3 protein. The sample shows roughly 9,900 distinct CDR3 sequences, about 23% of them seen only once. V lost 6 bases to trimming and J lost 4 bases; unmatched junction nucleotides: 5. The CDR3 extends over 15 amino acids. These data originate in a study of spatial heterogeneity in lung cancer. Time point given: blood at routine non-recurrence follow-up after resection. The sequence came from a female donor with early-stage non-small cell lung cancer. Here the sequenced sample was PBMCs, taken at follow-up. The chain joins TRBV12-3 or TRBV12-4 to TRBJ2-7; 14 bases match TRBD2. CDR3 protein: CASSSGLAGVYEQYF. CDR3 in DNA: TGTGCCAGCAGCTCGGGACTAGCGGGAGTTTACGAGCAGTACTTC.